The sequence of this T cell receptor (beta chain) was determined in a study of early T cells in non-severe SARS-CoV-2 infection. TCRdb ran MiXCR on the 5' RACE reads and lists one entry per CDR3 protein. The sample records over 45,000 distinct CDR3 sequences, over 9.5% being singletons. This clonotype was seen many times. The sequenced material came from whole blood. This TCR was recovered from an adult who was a healthcare worker with PCR-confirmed SARS-CoV-2 infection or an uninfected control (not recorded which).

Written as DNA, the CDR3 is TGCAGCGTTGAAAGCGTACAGGGGGAGTCCTACGAGCAGTACTTC. Protein sequence: CSVESVQGESYEQYF. The V call is TRBV29-1, the J call TRBJ2-7; TRBD1 matches at 8 bases. CDR3 size: 15 residues. Germline V CDR1 and CDR2: SQVTM, ANQGSEA. The ends lost 2 bases at V and 1 base at J; junction bases unmatched: 7.